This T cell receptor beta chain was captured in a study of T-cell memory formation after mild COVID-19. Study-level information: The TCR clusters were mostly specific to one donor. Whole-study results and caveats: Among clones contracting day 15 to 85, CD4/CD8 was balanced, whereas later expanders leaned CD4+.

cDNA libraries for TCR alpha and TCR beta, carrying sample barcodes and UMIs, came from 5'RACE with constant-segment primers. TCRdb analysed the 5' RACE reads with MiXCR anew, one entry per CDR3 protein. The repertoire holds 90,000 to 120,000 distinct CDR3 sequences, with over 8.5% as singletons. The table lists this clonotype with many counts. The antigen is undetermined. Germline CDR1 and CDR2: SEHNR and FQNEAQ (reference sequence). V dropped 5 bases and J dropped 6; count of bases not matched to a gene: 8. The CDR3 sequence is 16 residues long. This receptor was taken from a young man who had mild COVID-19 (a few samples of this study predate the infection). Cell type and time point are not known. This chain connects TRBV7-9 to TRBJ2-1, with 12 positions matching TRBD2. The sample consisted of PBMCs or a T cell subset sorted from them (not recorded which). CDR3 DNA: TGTGCCAGCAGCCCACGGCCGGGACTAGCGGGCAATGAGCAGTTCTTC. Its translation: CASSPRPGLAGNEQFF. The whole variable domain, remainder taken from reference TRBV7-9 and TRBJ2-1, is DTGVSQNPRHKITKRGQNVTFRCDPISEHNRLYWYRQTLGQGPEFLTYFQNEAQLEKSRLLSDRFSAERPKGSFSTLEIQRTEQGDSAMYLCASSPRPGLAGNEQFFGPGTRLTVL.